This T cell receptor (beta chain) was recorded in a study of a mutant IDH1 vaccine in newly diagnosed glioma. Repertoires were generated with immunoSEQ multiplex PCR, while TCRdb's copy carries only in-frame clones and drops some. The repertoire includes over 25,000 clones, about nine tenths of them detected once, and 4% to 5.5% sits in the top ten. This sample's time point: baseline, week 1 (first vaccination visit). Treatment defined: pre-vaccination baseline after standard-of-care therapy. CDR1 and CDR2 from the germline V gene are SNHLY and FYNNEI. There are 15 residues in the CDR3. Between the trimmed V and J ends, which lost 1 base and 6 bases, there was a span of 15 bases.

The sequences come from PBMCs, collected from a glioma patient treated with radiotherapy, temozolomide or both. The source of this sequence is a middle-aged woman with glioma. The chain links TRBV2 to TRBJ1-1; tentatively, D is TRBD1 (5 bases). This CDR3 is CASSEGGYYDSEAFF. In DNA form, the CDR3 reads TGTGCCAGCAGTGAAGGGGGGTATTACGATTCTGAAGCTTTCTTT.